This TCR beta chain was sequenced during a study of graft-versus-host responses after intestinal transplantation. Across the whole study: Isolated intestinal, liver-intestinal, or multivisceral transplants had been given to the recipients. Study results and caveats: Recipient bone marrow held GvH clones, some seen earlier in ileum or blood. Individuals carrying graft-donor T cell macrochimerism showed high graft-versus-host to host-versus-graft clonal ratios in allografts. Peak GvH clone levels in circulation were associated with early post-transplant HvG declines.

The CDR3 contains 14 residues. With 0 bases removed from V and 4 bases from J, the gap between germline ends came to 10 bases. Germline assignment: CDR1 SGDLS and CDR2 YYNGEE. For this clone: Its antigen is as yet unknown.

Only in-frame clones appear in the TCRdb table, and some are missing; sequencing was by immunoSEQ multiplex PCR. The sample lists over 85,000 clones; roughly 91% were seen once. The chain links TRBV9 to TRBJ1-1; D is unresolved. Here the sequenced sample was unstimulated CD8+ T cells sorted from spleen or lymph node cells, taken before intestinal transplant. The receptor was isolated from a human donor who received an intestinal transplant. The DNA for the CDR3 is TGTGCCAGCAGCGTAGGTTCGGGAGGCACTGAAGCTTTCTTT. Protein product: CASSVGSGGTEAFF.